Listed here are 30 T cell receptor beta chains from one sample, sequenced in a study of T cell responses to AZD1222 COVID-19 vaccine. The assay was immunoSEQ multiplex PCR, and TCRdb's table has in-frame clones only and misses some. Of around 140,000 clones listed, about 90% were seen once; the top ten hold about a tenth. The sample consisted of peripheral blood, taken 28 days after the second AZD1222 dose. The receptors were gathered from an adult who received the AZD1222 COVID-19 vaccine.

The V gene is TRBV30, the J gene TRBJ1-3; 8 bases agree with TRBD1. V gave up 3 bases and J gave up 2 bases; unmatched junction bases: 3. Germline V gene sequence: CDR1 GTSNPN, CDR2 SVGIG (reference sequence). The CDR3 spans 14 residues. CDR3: CAWRVTGAGNTIYF. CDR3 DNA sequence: TGTGCCTGGAGGGTGACAGGGGCTGGAAACACCATATATTTT. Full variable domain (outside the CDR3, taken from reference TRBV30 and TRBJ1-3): SQTIHQWPATLVQPVGSPLSLECTVEGTSNPNLYWYRQAAGRGLQLLFYSVGIGQISSEVPQNLSASRPQDRQFILSSKKLLLSDSGFYLCAWRVTGAGNTIYFGEGSWLTVV.

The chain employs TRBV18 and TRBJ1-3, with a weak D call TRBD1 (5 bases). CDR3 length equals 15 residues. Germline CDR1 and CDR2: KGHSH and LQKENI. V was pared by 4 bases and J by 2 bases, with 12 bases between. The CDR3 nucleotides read TGTGCCAGCTCACGAGCCGCGGGGCCTGGAAACACCATATATTTT. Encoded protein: CASSRAAGPGNTIYF.

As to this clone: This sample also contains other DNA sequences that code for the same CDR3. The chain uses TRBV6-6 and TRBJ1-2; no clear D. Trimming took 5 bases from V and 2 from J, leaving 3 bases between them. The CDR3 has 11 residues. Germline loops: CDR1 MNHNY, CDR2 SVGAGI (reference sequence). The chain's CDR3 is CASSPNYGYTF. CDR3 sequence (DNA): TGTGCCAGCAGTCCCAACTATGGCTACACCTTC.

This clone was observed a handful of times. The CDR3 spells CASSPGGIGAEAFF. DNA of the CDR3: TGTGCCAGCAGTCCAGGGGGCATTGGCGCTGAAGCTTTCTTT. V usage is TRBV2 and J usage is TRBJ1-1; TRBD1 aligns across 8 bases. Germline CDR1 and CDR2: SNHLY and FYNNEI. The CDR3 is made up of 14 amino acids. J was trimmed by 6 bases and V by 5 bases; bases with no gene match: 8.

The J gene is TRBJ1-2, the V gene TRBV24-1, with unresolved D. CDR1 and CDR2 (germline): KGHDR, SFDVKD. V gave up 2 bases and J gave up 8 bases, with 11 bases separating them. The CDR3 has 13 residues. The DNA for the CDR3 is TGTGCCACCAGTGATTCAAGTTTCCGGGGCTACACCTTC. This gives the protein CATSDSSFRGYTF.

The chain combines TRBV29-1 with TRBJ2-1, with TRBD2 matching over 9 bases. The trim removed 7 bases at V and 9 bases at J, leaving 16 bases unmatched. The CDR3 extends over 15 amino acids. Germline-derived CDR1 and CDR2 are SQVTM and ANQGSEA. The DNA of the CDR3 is TGCAGCGCTAAAATCGGGACTAGCCTCCGCGGTGAGCAGTTCTTC. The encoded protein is CSAKIGTSLRGEQFF.

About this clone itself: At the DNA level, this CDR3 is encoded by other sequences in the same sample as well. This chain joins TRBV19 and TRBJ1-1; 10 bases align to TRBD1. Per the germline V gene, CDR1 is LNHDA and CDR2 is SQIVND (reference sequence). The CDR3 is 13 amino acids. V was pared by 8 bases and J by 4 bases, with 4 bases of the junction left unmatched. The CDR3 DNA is TGTGCCAGTTCGGGACAGGGGATCACTGAAGCTTTCTTT. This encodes CASSGQGITEAFF.

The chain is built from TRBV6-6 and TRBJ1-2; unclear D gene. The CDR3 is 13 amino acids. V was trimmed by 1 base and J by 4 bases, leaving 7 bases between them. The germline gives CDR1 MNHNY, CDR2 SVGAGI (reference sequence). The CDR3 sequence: CASSYLDGYGYTF. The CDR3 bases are TGTGCCAGCAGTTACTTGGACGGCTATGGCTACACCTTC.

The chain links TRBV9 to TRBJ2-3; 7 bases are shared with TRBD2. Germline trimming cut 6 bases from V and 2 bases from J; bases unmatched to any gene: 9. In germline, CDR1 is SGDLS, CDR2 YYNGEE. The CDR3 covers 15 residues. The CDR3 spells CASTPLGLVTDTQYF. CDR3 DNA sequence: TGTGCCAGCACCCCCCTCGGACTAGTCACAGATACGCAGTATTTT.

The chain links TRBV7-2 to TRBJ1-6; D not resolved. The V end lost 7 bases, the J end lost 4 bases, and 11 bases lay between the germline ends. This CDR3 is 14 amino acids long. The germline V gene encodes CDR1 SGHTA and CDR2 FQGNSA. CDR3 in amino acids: CASTPTDYNSPLHF. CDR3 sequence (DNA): TGTGCCAGCACCCCGACTGATTATAATTCACCCCTCCACTTT. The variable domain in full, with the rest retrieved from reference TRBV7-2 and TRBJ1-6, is GAGVSQSPSNKVTEKGKDVELRCDPISGHTALYWYRQSLGQGLEFLIYFQGNSAPDKSGLPSDRFSAERTGGSVSTLTIQRTQQEDSAVYLCASTPTDYNSPLHFGNGTRLTVT.

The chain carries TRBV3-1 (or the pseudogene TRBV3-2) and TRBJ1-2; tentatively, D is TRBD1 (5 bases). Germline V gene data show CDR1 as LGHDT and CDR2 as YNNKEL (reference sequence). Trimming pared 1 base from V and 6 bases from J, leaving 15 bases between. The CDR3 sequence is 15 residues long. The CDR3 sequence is CASSQGLGRSNGYTF. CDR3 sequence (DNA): TGTGCCAGCAGCCAAGGACTGGGACGGTCTAATGGCTACACCTTC.

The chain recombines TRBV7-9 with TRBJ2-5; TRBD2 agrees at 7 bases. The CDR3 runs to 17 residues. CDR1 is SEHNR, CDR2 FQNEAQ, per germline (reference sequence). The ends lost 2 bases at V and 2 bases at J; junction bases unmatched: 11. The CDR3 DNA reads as TGTGCCAGCAGCTTATCCCCTTGGTCTAGCGGACAAGAGACCCAGTACTTC. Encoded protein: CASSLSPWSSGQETQYF.

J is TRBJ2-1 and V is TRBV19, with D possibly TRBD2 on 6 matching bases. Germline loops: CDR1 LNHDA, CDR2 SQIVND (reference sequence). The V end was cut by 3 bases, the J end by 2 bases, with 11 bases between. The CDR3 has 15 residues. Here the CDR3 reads CASSIIAAPYNEQFF. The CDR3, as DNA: TGTGCCAGTAGTATCATAGCGGCCCCCTACAATGAGCAGTTCTTC.

CDR3 DNA: TGTGCCAGCAGCCAACTATCGGATGGGTACCAAGAGACCCAGTACTTC. Protein sequence: CASSQLSDGYQETQYF. The gene calls are TRBV3-1 (or the pseudogene TRBV3-2) and TRBJ2-5; D is unresolved. The germline V gene has CDR1 LGHDT and CDR2 YNNKEL (reference sequence). With 2 bases removed from V and 0 bases from J, the gap between germline ends came to 13 bases. The CDR3 runs 16 residues.

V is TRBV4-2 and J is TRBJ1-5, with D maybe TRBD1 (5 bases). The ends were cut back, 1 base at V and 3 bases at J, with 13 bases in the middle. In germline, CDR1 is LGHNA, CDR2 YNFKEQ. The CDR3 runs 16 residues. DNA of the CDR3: TGTGCCAGCAGCCAAGGTTGGGACGGAGACAATCAGCCCCAGCATTTT. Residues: CASSQGWDGDNQPQHF.

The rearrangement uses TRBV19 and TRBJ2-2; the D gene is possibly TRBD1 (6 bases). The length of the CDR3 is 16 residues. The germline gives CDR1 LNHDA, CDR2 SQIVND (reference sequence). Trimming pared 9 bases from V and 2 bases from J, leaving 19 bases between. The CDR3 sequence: CASIPRTGSNTGELFF. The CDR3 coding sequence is TGTGCCAGCATCCCCCGAACAGGGAGTAACACCGGGGAGCTGTTTTTT.

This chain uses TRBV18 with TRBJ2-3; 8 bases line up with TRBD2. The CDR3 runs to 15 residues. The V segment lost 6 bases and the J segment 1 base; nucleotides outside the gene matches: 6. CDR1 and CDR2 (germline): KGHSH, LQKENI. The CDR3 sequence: CASSQTSGRTDTQYF. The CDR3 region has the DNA TGTGCCAGCTCGCAAACTAGCGGACGCACAGATACGCAGTATTTT.

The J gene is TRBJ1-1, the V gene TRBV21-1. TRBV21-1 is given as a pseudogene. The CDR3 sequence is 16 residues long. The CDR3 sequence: CASSRGYRNMNTEAFF. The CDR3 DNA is TGTGCCAGCAGCCGAGGGTACAGGAATATGAACACTGAAGCTTTCTTT.

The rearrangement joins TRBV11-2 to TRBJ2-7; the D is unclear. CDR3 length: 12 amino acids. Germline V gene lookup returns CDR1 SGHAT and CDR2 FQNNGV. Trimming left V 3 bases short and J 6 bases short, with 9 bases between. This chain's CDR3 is CASSFRVGEQYF. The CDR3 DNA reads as TGTGCCAGCAGCTTTAGAGTTGGCGAGCAGTACTTC.

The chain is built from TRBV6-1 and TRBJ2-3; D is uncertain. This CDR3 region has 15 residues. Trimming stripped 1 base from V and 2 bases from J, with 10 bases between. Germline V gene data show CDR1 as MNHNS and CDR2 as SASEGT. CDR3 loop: CASSEVAGLTDTQYF. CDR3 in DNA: TGTGCCAGCAGTGAAGTGGCAGGCCTCACAGATACGCAGTATTTT.

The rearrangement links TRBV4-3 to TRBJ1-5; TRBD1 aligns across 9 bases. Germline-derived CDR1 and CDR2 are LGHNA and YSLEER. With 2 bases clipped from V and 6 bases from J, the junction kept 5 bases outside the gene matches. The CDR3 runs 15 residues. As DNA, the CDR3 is TGCGCCAGCAGCCAAATCACAGGGGGCGGTCAGCCCCAGCATTTT. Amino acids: CASSQITGGGQPQHF.

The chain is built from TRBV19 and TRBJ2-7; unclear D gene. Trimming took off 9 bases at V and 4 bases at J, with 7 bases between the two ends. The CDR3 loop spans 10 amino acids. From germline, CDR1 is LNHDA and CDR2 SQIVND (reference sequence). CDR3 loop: CASPKYEQYF. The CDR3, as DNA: TGTGCCAGCCCGAAATACGAGCAGTACTTC.

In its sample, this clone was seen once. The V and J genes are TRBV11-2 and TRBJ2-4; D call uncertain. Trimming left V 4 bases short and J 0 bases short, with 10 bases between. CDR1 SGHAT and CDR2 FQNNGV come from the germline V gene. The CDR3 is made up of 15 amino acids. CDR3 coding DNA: TGTGCCAGCAGCTCACAAACTTTAGCCAAAAACATTCAGTACTTC. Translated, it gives CASSSQTLAKNIQYF.

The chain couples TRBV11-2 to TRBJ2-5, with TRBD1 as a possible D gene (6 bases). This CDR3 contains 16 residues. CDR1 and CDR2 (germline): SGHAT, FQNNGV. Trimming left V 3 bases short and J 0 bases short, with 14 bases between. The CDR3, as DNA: TGTGCCAGCAGCTTCATGGCAGGGGCGTACCAAGAGACCCAGTACTTC. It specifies CASSFMAGAYQETQYF.

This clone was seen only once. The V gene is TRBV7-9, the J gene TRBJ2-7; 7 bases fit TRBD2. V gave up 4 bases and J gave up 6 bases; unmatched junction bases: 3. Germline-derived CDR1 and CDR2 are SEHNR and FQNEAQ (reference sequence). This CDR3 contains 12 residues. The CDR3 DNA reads TGTGCCAGCAGCTCCAGGGAGGGCGAGCAGTACTTC. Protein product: CASSSREGEQYF.

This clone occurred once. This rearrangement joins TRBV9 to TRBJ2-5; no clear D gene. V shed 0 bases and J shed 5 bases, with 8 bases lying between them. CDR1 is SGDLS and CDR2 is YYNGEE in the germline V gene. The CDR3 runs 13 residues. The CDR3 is CASSVAVGETQYF. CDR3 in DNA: TGTGCCAGCAGCGTAGCTGTGGGTGAGACCCAGTACTTC.

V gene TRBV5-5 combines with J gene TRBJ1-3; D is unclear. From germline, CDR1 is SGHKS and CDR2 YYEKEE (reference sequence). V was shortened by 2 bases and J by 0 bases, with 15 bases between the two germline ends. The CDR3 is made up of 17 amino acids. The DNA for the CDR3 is TGTGCCAGCAGCTTTTATTCCCGGGATGGCTCTGGAAACACCATATATTTT. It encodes CASSFYSRDGSGNTIYF.

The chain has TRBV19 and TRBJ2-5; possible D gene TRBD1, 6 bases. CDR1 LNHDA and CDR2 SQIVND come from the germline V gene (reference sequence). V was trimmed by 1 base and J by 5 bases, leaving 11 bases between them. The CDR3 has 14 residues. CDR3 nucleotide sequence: TGTGCCAGTAGTATAGGAACAGGGTCCGAGACCCAGTACTTC. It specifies CASSIGTGSETQYF.

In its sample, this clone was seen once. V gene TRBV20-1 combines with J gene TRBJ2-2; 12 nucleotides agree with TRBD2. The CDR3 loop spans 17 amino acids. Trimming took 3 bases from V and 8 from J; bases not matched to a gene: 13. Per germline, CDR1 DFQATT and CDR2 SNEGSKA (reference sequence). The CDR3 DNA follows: TGCAGTGCTAGTCCCTATGGATCGACTAGCGGGAGTGGGGAGCTGTTTTTT. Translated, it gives CSASPYGSTSGSGELFF.

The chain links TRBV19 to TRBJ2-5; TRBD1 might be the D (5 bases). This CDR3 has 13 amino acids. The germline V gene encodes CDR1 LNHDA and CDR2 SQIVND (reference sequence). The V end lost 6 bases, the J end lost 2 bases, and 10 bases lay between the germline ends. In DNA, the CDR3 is TGTGCCAGTAGAACGCAGGGACAAGAGACCCAGTACTTC. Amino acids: CASRTQGQETQYF.